These 3 T cell receptor beta chains share one sample of origin, sequenced in a study of CD8 T cells in Susac syndrome. When the RNA was reverse transcribed, random hexamers were used with an input of roughly 0.5 to 1 ug. TCRdb reanalysed the immunoSEQ multiplex PCR reads using MiXCR and keeps one entry per CDR3 protein. This table has 130,000 or so distinct CDR3 sequences, roughly 95% appearing once. The sample taken for sequencing was CD4+ T cells from PBMCs. The receptors were gathered from a human donor with Susac syndrome.

The rearrangement links TRBV7-6 to TRBJ2-7, with D possibly being TRBD1 (7 bases). This CDR3 has 14 residues. V lost 5 bases and J lost 5, with 16 bases in between. Germline V gives CDR1 SGHVS, CDR2 FNYEAQ. The CDR3 here is CASSGLLQGNEQYF. CDR3 bases: TGTGCCAGCAGCGGACTATTACAGGGGAACGAGCAGTACTTC.

The chain has TRBV5-1 and TRBJ2-7; no clear D. The V and J ends lost 3 bases and 5 bases respectively, with 9 bases between them. The length of the CDR3 is 12 residues. Germline-derived CDR1 and CDR2 are SGHRS and YFSETQ. In nucleotides, the CDR3 is TGCGCCAGCAGCTCCGGTCGCAACGAGCAGTACTTC. Residues: CASSSGRNEQYF. The variable domain in full, with the rest retrieved from reference TRBV5-1 and TRBJ2-7, is KAGVTQTPRYLIKTRGQQVTLSCSPISGHRSVSWYQQTPGQGLQFLFEYFSETQRNKGNFPGRFSGRQFSNSRSEMNVSTLELGDSALYLCASSSGRNEQYFGPGTRLTVT.

The chain links TRBV6-1 to TRBJ1-2; D is ambiguous. The CDR3 totals 13 residues. The germline V gene has CDR1 MNHNS and CDR2 SASEGT. V was pared by 11 bases and J by 2 bases, with 15 bases between. The CDR3 spells CAGLAPSNYGYTF. The CDR3 nucleotides are TGTGCCGGACTCGCCCCTTCCAACTATGGCTACACCTTC.